Following are 5 T cell receptor beta chains from one sample sequenced in a study of response to subunit inactivated influenza vaccine. TCRdb re-derived calls from the RT-PCR reads in MiXCR, one entry per CDR3 protein. The sample has some 640,000 distinct CDR3 sequences; about 15% are singletons. The starting material was PBMCs from blood, obtained approximately 15 days before vaccination. Receptors originate from a man aged 45-60 years who received an inactivated influenza vaccine.

This clonotype has just a few counts. The genes are TRBV6-2 or TRBV6-3 and TRBJ2-7; D unclear. The V end lost 4 bases, the J end lost 3 bases, and 13 bases lay between the germline ends. In germline, CDR1 is MNHEY, CDR2 SVGEGT. The CDR3 covers 14 residues. The CDR3 region is CASSWARGDYEQYF. CDR3 in DNA: TGTGCCAGCAGTTGGGCCCGTGGCGACTACGAGCAGTACTTC.

This clonotype was detected a few times. The rearrangement joins TRBV12-3 or TRBV12-4 to TRBJ1-1; D possibly corresponds to TRBD1 (6 bases). This CDR3 comprises 11 residues. The V gene lost 11 bases and the J gene lost 5 bases, with 12 bases spanning the gap. The CDR3 is CAVGGQTEAFF. Written as DNA, the CDR3 is TGTGCCGTCGGGGGGCAGACTGAAGCTTTCTTT.

This chain uses TRBV20-1 with TRBJ1-2; the D gene is possibly TRBD1 (5 bases). V was pared by 6 bases and J by 8 bases, with 16 bases between. From germline, CDR1 is DFQATT and CDR2 SNEGSKA (reference sequence). This CDR3 is built from 12 residues. CDR3 loop: CSAIPGGLGYTF. CDR3 coding DNA: TGCAGTGCAATCCCCGGGGGGTTGGGCTACACCTTC.

This clonotype has only a few counts. CDR3 region: CASTRTEAFF. The CDR3 region has the DNA TGTGCCAGCACCAGAACTGAAGCTTTCTTT. The J gene is TRBJ1-1, the V gene TRBV7-9; D ambiguous. The CDR3 runs 10 residues. Germline CDR1 is SEHNR and CDR2 is FQNEAQ (reference sequence). Trimming took off 7 bases at V and 5 bases at J, with 5 bases between the two ends.

This rearrangement joins TRBV15 to TRBJ2-3; D is perhaps TRBD2 (5 bases). CDR3 size: 18 residues. Germline CDR1 LNHNV, CDR2 YYDKDF (reference sequence). Trimming left V 0 bases short and J 2 bases short, with 18 bases between. CDR3 amino acids: CATSRDLLTVGATDTQYF. The DNA for the CDR3 is TGTGCCACCAGCAGAGATCTCCTTACGGTGGGAGCCACAGATACGCAGTATTTT. Supplemented by reference TRBV15 and TRBJ2-3, the full variable domain reads DAMVIQNPRYQVTQFGKPVTLSCSQTLNHNVMYWYQQKSSQAPKLLFHYYDKDFNNEADTPDNFQSRRPNTSFCFLDIRSPGLGDTAMYLCATSRDLLTVGATDTQYFGPGTRLTVL.